This TCR beta chain stems from a study of PD-1 blockade in classical Hodgkin lymphoma. Generated by immunoSEQ multiplex PCR, the TCRdb table keeps only in-frame clones and is missing some. The sample records roughly 61,000 clones, more than 85% being singletons. In this sample, this clone turned up once. Its antigen is not identified. In every patient, relapse followed autologous stem cell transplantation, while exposure to brentuximab vedotin differed. The trim removed 2 bases at V and 0 bases at J, leaving 7 bases unmatched. CDR3 length equals 18 residues. Per the germline V gene, CDR1 is MNHEY and CDR2 is SMNVEV (reference sequence). Study-level results: When set against healthy donors, newly diagnosed patients were reported to show lower baseline TCR diversity.

This chain joins TRBV27 and TRBJ2-1, with TRBD2 identical over 10 bases. The clonotype comes from a human donor with classical Hodgkin lymphoma. This specimen consisted of peripheral blood mononuclear cells (PBMCs), obtained before the second cycle of nivolumab. CDR3 nucleotide sequence: TGTGCCAGCAGTTTAATATTTCGGACTAGCGGCTCCTACAATGAGCAGTTCTTC. This codes for CASSLIFRTSGSYNEQFF.